This T cell receptor beta chain was identified in a study of Ad26.COV2.S vaccination and SARS-CoV-2 variants. This clone appeared once. Documented treatment: 15 to 20 received Ad26.COV2.S at low or high dose, single or two shots; 5 received placebo; per-sample allocation not given. It was on day 63 after the first vaccine or placebo injection that samples were taken. V lost 0 bases to trimming and J lost 2 bases, with 10 bases between them. The CDR3 spans 15 residues. Per the germline V gene, CDR1 is LGHNA and CDR2 is YNFKEQ. The assay was immunoSEQ multiplex PCR, and TCRdb's table has in-frame clones only and misses some. The table shows about 480,000 clones, with around nine tenths occurring only once.

The rearrangement links TRBV4-2 to TRBJ1-2, with D perhaps matching TRBD1 (6 bases). This clonotype was sampled from a person aged 18-60 years who received the Ad26.COV2.S COVID-19 vaccine or a placebo. The input for sequencing was peripheral blood, taken in a trial of Ad26.COV2.S vaccine versus placebo. The CDR3 bases are TGTGCCAGCAGCCAAGAGACAGGTATCAACTATGGCTACACCTTC. Protein product: CASSQETGINYGYTF.